This TCR beta chain was sequenced during a study of shared clonotypes between healthy human individuals. About the study: Serving as donors were two women and three men, whose ages spanned 18 to 49. Every donor yielded three CD4 naive, three CD4 memory, two CD8 naive and one CD8 memory plate.

The method was immunoSEQ multiplex PCR; TCRdb's version includes in-frame clones alone and lacks a portion of them. The sample has more than 2 million clones, approximately 94% seen once; the top ten hold less than 0.15%. The CDR3 loop spans 19 amino acids. The J segment lost 7 bases and the V segment lost 4 bases, leaving 15 bases of the junction unmatched. The germline V gene has CDR1 MNHNS and CDR2 SASEGT. Specimen: naive CD4+ T cells sorted from blood. The subset denotes: CD45RA+ positively selected. The TCR comes from a man between 18 and 35 years old in good health. The J gene is TRBJ2-5, the V gene TRBV6-1; 16 bases are a match to TRBD2. The CDR3 is CASSVNPGLAGGLYATQYF. Here the CDR3 DNA reads TGTGCCAGCAGTGTTAACCCGGGACTAGCGGGGGGGCTCTACGCGACCCAGTACTTC.